The clone carrying this TCR beta chain was seen ten or more times. Each CDR3 protein gets one entry after TCRdb re-called the 5' RACE reads with MiXCR. This sample has fewer than 900,000 distinct CDR3 sequences, with 21% found just once. The data were obtained in a study of identical twins. This CDR3 is 14 amino acids long. V lost 2 bases and J lost 3, with 8 bases in between. In addition, the sample was reused for a study of T cells expressing NK-cell markers. This second study says: Repertoires of TCR beta were obtained from T cells sorted as CD3+CD56+NKG2C+, CD3+CD56+NKG2C- and CD3+CD56-NKG2C+. The eight sequenced donors comprised seven who were HCMV-seropositive and one who was seronegative. In several donors, dominant clonotypes made up roughly 25-60.1% of CD3+CD56-NKG2C+ cells.

The specimen sequenced was PBMCs. This sequence originates from a woman aged 18-29 years in good health. The chain carries TRBV12-3 or TRBV12-4 and TRBJ1-3; unclear D gene. The CDR3 is CASSLRHLGNTIYF. CDR3 bases: TGTGCCAGCAGTTTACGGCACCTTGGAAACACCATATATTTT.